The 4 T cell receptor beta chains below all came from one sample that was sequenced in a study of blood T cell repertoires in COVID-19. Assay: immunoSEQ multiplex PCR; the TCRdb copy retains only in-frame clones and omits some. The sample holds about 240,000 clones, approximately 85% seen once. The sample consisted of peripheral blood. These receptors originate from a man aged 80 or over with acute or convalescent COVID-19.

J is TRBJ1-2 and V is TRBV6-5; 7 bases align to TRBD1. The junction had 3 bases not matched to a gene; V was cut back by 6 bases and J by 2 bases. Per germline, CDR1 MNHEY and CDR2 SVGAGI. The CDR3 loop spans 13 amino acids. The CDR3 protein is CASRMGQNYGYTF. The CDR3 region has the DNA TGTGCCAGCAGGATGGGACAGAACTATGGCTACACCTTC.

This clone was seen a handful of times. This chain connects TRBV5-5 to TRBJ2-7; the D is unclear. The CDR3 sequence is 13 residues long. V was cut by 0 bases and J by 2 bases, with 6 bases left in between. Germline CDR1 SGHKS, CDR2 YYEKEE (reference sequence). Here the CDR3 DNA reads TGTGCCAGCAGCTTGGGATCTACCTACGAGCAGTACTTC. Its translation: CASSLGSTYEQYF.

The CDR3 spells CASRPDLASSYEQYF. In nucleotides, the CDR3 is TGTGCCAGCAGACCAGACTTAGCCAGCTCCTACGAGCAGTACTTC. V is TRBV6-5 and J is TRBJ2-7; no clear D. The CDR3 extends over 15 amino acids. Germline loops: CDR1 MNHEY, CDR2 SVGAGI. The germline V and J ends were trimmed by 6 bases and 0 bases, with 15 bases remaining between them.

This clone was recorded only once. The chain combines TRBV18 with TRBJ1-6; D perhaps matches TRBD1 (6 bases). The CDR3 sequence is 15 residues long. Germline V gives CDR1 KGHSH, CDR2 LQKENI. Trimming removed 4 bases from V and 6 bases from J, with 13 bases in between. CDR3 sequence reads: CASSLGAVGNSPLHF. CDR3 nucleotide sequence: TGTGCCAGCTCACTGGGGGCGGTCGGTAATTCACCCCTCCACTTT.